The rows below give T cell receptor beta chains drawn from one sample of a study of cytomegalovirus exposure and HLA in healthy donors. The protocol was immunoSEQ multiplex PCR, while the TCRdb copy is restricted to in-frame clones and leaves out a portion. The sample shows about 340,000 clones, 75% to 90% of them seen only once. Sequenced input: PBMCs. These receptor sequences come from a woman under 30 in good health and CMV-seronegative. CDR3s include the opening cysteine and the closing phenylalanine or tryptophan. D genes are given only for firm matches. A row's size may be missing; if present it is once, few, many or a size class.

>.|TRBJ2-7|TRBV5-1|.
TGCGCCAGCAGCTTGGCCGTCGACTCAAGCTCCTACGAGCAGTACTTC
CASSLAVDSSSYEQYF
>.|TRBJ2-2|TRBV14|TRBD2
TGTGCCAGCAGCCACTCGTCGGGGAGGGGTATAACGAACACCGGGGAGCTGTTTTTT
CASSHSSGRGITNTGELFF
>.|TRBJ2-3|TRBV19|.
TGTGCCAGTAGTATCGGGCGGGCTCTCGTAACAGATACGCAGTATTTT
CASSIGRALVTDTQYF
>few|TRBJ2-7|TRBV15|.
TGTGCCACCAGCAGGCCGGGGTCGGAGCAGTACTTC
CATSRPGSEQYF
>.|TRBJ2-1|TRBV9|TRBD2
TGTGCCAGCACTCCCTCGGCTAGCGGAGCGTACAATGAGCAGTTCTTC
CASTPSASGAYNEQFF
>few|TRBJ2-7|TRBV6-1|.
TGTGCCAGCAGTGGGGCGGGGATCTCCTACGAGCAGTACTTC
CASSGAGISYEQYF
>.|TRBJ1-2|TRBV5-1|TRBD1
TGCGCCAGCAGCCCCGGGACAGTCTATGGCTACACCTTC
CASSPGTVYGYTF
>few|TRBJ2-7|TRBV7-3|TRBD2
TGTGCCAGCAGCTCGACTAGCGGAAACTACGAGCAGTACTTC
CASSSTSGNYEQYF
>few|TRBJ1-2|TRBV27|.
TGTGCCAGCAGCCGACGGGTATGGGATGGCTACACCTTC
CASSRRVWDGYTF
>few|TRBJ2-5|TRBV4-2|.
TGTGCCAGCAGCCAAGAGATGGGACTGGTAGGGACCCAGTACTTC
CASSQEMGLVGTQYF
>.|TRBJ2-5|TRBV5-1|.
TGCGCCAGCAGCCCACAGGGAATGGGGGAGACCCAGTACTTC
CASSPQGMGETQYF
>.|TRBJ2-7|TRBV9|TRBD2
TGTGCCAGCAGTCCTAGCGGGGGGGGCCCCTACGAGCAGTACTTC
CASSPSGGGPYEQYF
>.|TRBJ1-2|TRBV2|TRBD1
TGTGCCAGCAGGCAGGGGGATTACTATGGCTACACCTTC
CASRQGDYYGYTF
>.|TRBJ2-7|TRBV10-3|.
TGTGCCACAGGGGGGGTAGCGGGATGGGAGCAGTACTTC
CATGGVAGWEQYF
>.|TRBJ1-5|TRBV19|.
TGTGCCAGTAGACCCAGGGGTAATCAGCCCCAGCATTTT
CASRPRGNQPQHF
>.|TRBJ2-7|TRBV9|TRBD1
TGTGCCAGCAGCGGTACCGGGACAGGGGGCGACGAGCAGTACTTC
CASSGTGTGGDEQYF
>.|TRBJ2-1|TRBV19|TRBD2
TGTGCCAGTAGTCTGGAGGGGACTAGCGGGAGTACGGAGCAGTTCTTC
CASSLEGTSGSTEQFF
>.|TRBJ2-1|TRBV19|.
TGTGCCAGTAGTAGATCCCCCAGGGGACCCTACAATGAGCAGTTCTTC
CASSRSPRGPYNEQFF
>many|TRBJ2-1|TRBV7-2|.
TGTGCCAGCAGCTTAGTGGGCACCTACAATGAGCAGTTCTTC
CASSLVGTYNEQFF
>.|TRBJ1-2|TRBV28|TRBD1
TGTGCCAGCAGCCCCCGGGACAGTAGGAGCTATGGCTACACCTTC
CASSPRDSRSYGYTF
>.|TRBJ1-5|TRBV28|.
TGTGCCAGCAGACCCCCGGCGGGAAGGGGATATCAGCCCCAGCATTTT
CASRPPAGRGYQPQHF
>once|TRBJ2-3|TRBV6-1|TRBD2
TGTGCCAGCAGTGGGAGTCCGGGGCGGCTAGCGGAGAAGGGTACAGATACGCAGTATTTT
CASSGSPGRLAEKGTDTQYF
>.|TRBJ2-3|TRBV30|TRBD2
TGTGCCTGGAGTCGCTGGGGGGGGAGCACAGATACGCAGTATTTT
CAWSRWGGSTDTQYF
>.|TRBJ2-1|TRBV30|.
TGTGCCTGGAGTAGTTTACCTATCAATGAGCAGTTCTTC
CAWSSLPINEQFF
>.|TRBJ2-2|TRBV6-5|.
TGTGCCAGCAGTTATGGGAGCCCCGGGGAGCTGTTTTTT
CASSYGSPGELFF
>few|TRBJ1-5|TRBV11-2|.
TGTGCCAGCAGCGCGGGGACCCATGGCAATCAGCCCCAGCATTTT
CASSAGTHGNQPQHF
>.|TRBJ2-7|TRBV15|.
TGTGCCACCAGCAGAGAAACAGGTCCGTACGAGCAGTACTTC
CATSRETGPYEQYF
>.|TRBJ2-1|TRBV9|.
TGTGCCAGCAGCGTAGGGCGCCGGCGGGAAGGAACCTACAATGAGCAGTTCTTC
CASSVGRRREGTYNEQFF
>.|TRBJ1-5|TRBV27|.
TGTGCCAGCAGTAGCCGGGGCAATCAGCCCCAGCATTTT
CASSSRGNQPQHF
>.|TRBJ2-7|TRBV5-1|.
TGCGCCAGCAGCTTGGGGAGGCGAGCTTGGGCCTACGAGCAGTACTTC
CASSLGRRAWAYEQYF
>.|TRBJ2-7|TRBV27|TRBD2
TGTGCCAGCAGTCCCAAATTAGCGGGGATAACCTACGAGCAGTACTTC
CASSPKLAGITYEQYF
>.|TRBJ1-1|TRBV14|.
TGTGCCAGCAGCCAAGATCCCCGGGAAGCTTTCTTT
CASSQDPREAFF
>.|TRBJ1-4|TRBV28|.
TGTGCCAGCAGTTTATTTGACTCCGGGAAACTGTTTTTT
CASSLFDSGKLFF
>.|TRBJ1-5|TRBV19|TRBD1
TGTGCCAGTAGTATAGAGCAGGGGGAGCAGCCCCAGCATTTT
CASSIEQGEQPQHF
>.|TRBJ2-3|TRBV4-3|.
TGCGCCAGCAGCCAAGAAGATGGAGAAAGTTGGTTTAGCGGCACAGATACGCAGTATTTT
CASSQEDGESWFSGTDTQYF
>.|TRBJ2-3|TRBV2|TRBD2
TGTGCCAGCAGAGGGACTAGCGGCACAGATACGCAGTATTTT
CASRGTSGTDTQYF
>.|TRBJ1-3|TRBV28|.
TGTGCCAGCAGTTCGAGGCCAACAGGGACCTCTGGAAACACCATATATTTT
CASSSRPTGTSGNTIYF
>.|TRBJ2-5|TRBV5-4|.
TGTGCCAGCAGCTTGGCCGGGACAAGGGAGACCCAGTACTTC
CASSLAGTRETQYF
>.|TRBJ1-1|TRBV29-1|.
TGCAGCGTTGAAGTGCGCGGGAGGGACACTGAAGCTTTCTTT
CSVEVRGRDTEAFF
>.|TRBJ2-1|TRBV27|TRBD2
TGTGCCAGCAGTTTGGGGACTAGCGCTTACAATGAGCAGTTCTTC
CASSLGTSAYNEQFF
>.|TRBJ2-7|TRBV6-5|TRBD1
TGTGCCAGCAGGAACGGACAGGGGGCTTACGAGCAGTACTTC
CASRNGQGAYEQYF
>.|TRBJ1-2|TRBV9|.
TGTGCCAGCAGCGTAAGAGGCAGTGAGGAGTATGGCTACACCTTC
CASSVRGSEEYGYTF
>.|TRBJ2-1|TRBV7-3|TRBD1
TGTGCCAGCAGCTCGATGGACACCGGGACAGGGAATGAGCAGTTCTTC
CASSSMDTGTGNEQFF
>.|TRBJ1-2|TRBV27|TRBD1
TGTGCCACCCAGACAGGGGGCCGGGGCTACACCTTC
CATQTGGRGYTF
>.|TRBJ2-7|TRBV7-6|TRBD2
TGTGCCAGCAGCTTAGCGAGTAGCGGGAGTTTCGACGAGCAGTACTTC
CASSLASSGSFDEQYF
>.|TRBJ1-1|TRBV28|.
TGTGCCAGCAGAGAGAGGAACACTGAAGCTTTCTTT
CASRERNTEAFF
>.|TRBJ2-5|TRBV27|.
TGTGCCAGCAGTTTATCTACCAGTGCGGGGACGGAGACCCAGTACTTC
CASSLSTSAGTETQYF
>.|TRBJ1-3|TRBV29-1|.
TGCAGCGTTGAGGACCTAGGGACAAGTGGAAACACCATATATTTT
CSVEDLGTSGNTIYF
>.|TRBJ2-7|TRBV27|.
TGTGCCAGCAGTTCCCAGACAGGTACCCCCTACGAGCAGTACTTC
CASSSQTGTPYEQYF
>once|TRBJ2-7|TRBV5-6|TRBD2
TGTGCCAGCAGCTCAGGACTAGCGGGACTATACGAGCAGTACTTC
CASSSGLAGLYEQYF
>.|TRBJ1-2|TRBV18|TRBD1
TGTGCCAGCTCACCCATCGCGGGACAGAGTCTGGGTGGCTACACCTTC
CASSPIAGQSLGGYTF
>.|TRBJ2-3|TRBV30|.
TGTGCCTGGATTCCTCAACCCGAGGGCGGGGTTAGCACAGATACGCAGTATTTT
CAWIPQPEGGVSTDTQYF
>.|TRBJ2-5|TRBV7-6|.
TGTGCCAGCAGCTTAGCATACAGGTCTACCCAAGAGACCCAGTACTTC
CASSLAYRSTQETQYF
>.|TRBJ1-2|TRBV29-1|.
TGCAGCGTCGACGACAGCTATGGCTATACCTTC
CSVDDSYGYTF
>.|TRBJ2-7|TRBV9|.
TGTGCCAGCAGCGCAAGGGCAGGGGATGGGTCCTACGAGCAGTACTTC
CASSARAGDGSYEQYF
>.|TRBJ2-3|TRBV7-3|.
TGTGCCAGCAGCCCGGGCGGGGATACGCAGTATTTT
CASSPGGDTQYF
>.|TRBJ2-3|TRBV27|TRBD1
TGTGCCAGCCGGGACAGTCACACAGATACGCAGTATTTT
CASRDSHTDTQYF
>.|TRBJ2-7|TRBV18|.
TGTGCCAGCTCACCACCCGCCTTAGGACTCCCCTACGAGCAGTACTTC
CASSPPALGLPYEQYF
>.|TRBJ2-7|TRBV19|.
TGTGCCAGTAGTATAGAGCGGATCCCCTACGAGCAGTACTTC
CASSIERIPYEQYF